These 19 T cell receptor beta chains originate from one sample sequenced in a study of control samples from healthy donors and cancer patients. Only in-frame clones appear in the TCRdb table, and some are missing; sequencing was by immunoSEQ multiplex PCR. The sample lists some 140,000 clones; roughly 89% were seen once. The material sequenced was blood. These receptors were obtained from a man aged 25-45 years in good health.

This clone has only one observation. V and J are TRBV6-2 or TRBV6-3 and TRBJ1-4; a possible D gene is TRBD1 (6 bases). The CDR3 spans 16 residues. CDR1 and CDR2 (germline): MNHEY, SVGEGT. Trimming took off 0 bases at V and 7 bases at J, with 15 bases between the two ends. The CDR3: CASSYSGGRGSEKLFF. The CDR3 coding sequence is TGTGCCAGCAGTTACTCAGGGGGACGGGGGAGTGAAAAACTGTTTTTT.

The genes are TRBV3-1 (or the pseudogene TRBV3-2) and TRBJ2-1; 11 nucleotides agree with TRBD2. Per germline, CDR1 LGHDT and CDR2 YNNKEL (reference sequence). The V segment lost 3 bases and the J segment 7 bases; nucleotides outside the gene matches: 8. The CDR3 is made up of 16 amino acids. CDR3 in amino acids: CASSHSTSGRLNEQFF. The DNA for the CDR3 is TGTGCCAGCAGCCACTCTACTAGCGGGAGATTGAATGAGCAGTTCTTC.

The chain joins TRBV28 to TRBJ1-3, with a tentative D call TRBD1 (6 bases). CDR3 length: 15 residues. Germline V CDR1 and CDR2: MDHEN, SYDVKM. The ends were cut back, 5 bases at V and 8 bases at J, with 19 bases in the middle. The CDR3 DNA is TGTGCCAGCAGTACCCGCTGGAGGGGGGAGTACACCATATATTTT. It codes for CASSTRWRGEYTIYF.

J is TRBJ2-5 and V is TRBV28; 12 nucleotides agree with TRBD2. V gave up 5 bases and J gave up 4 bases; unmatched junction bases: 5. Germline assignment: CDR1 MDHEN and CDR2 SYDVKM. CDR3 length equals 15 residues. The CDR3 nucleotides read TGTGCCAGCAGTCCTAGCGGGAGGGGGTTAGAGACCCAGTACTTC. Translation: CASSPSGRGLETQYF. The full variable domain, with the rest looked up from reference TRBV28 and TRBJ2-5, is DVKVTQSSRYLVKRTGEKVFLECVQDMDHENMFWYRQDPGLGLRLIYFSYDVKMKEKGDIPEGYSVSREKKERFSLILESASTNQTSMYLCASSPSGRGLETQYFGPGTRLLVL.

The rearrangement joins TRBV19 to TRBJ1-2; no clear D gene. Germline assignment: CDR1 LNHDA and CDR2 SQIVND (reference sequence). The CDR3 runs to 14 residues. V was pared by 7 bases and J by 4 bases, with 16 bases between. CDR3 sequence: CASTSIVRFYGYTF. CDR3 coding DNA: TGTGCCAGTACCAGTATCGTCCGATTCTATGGCTACACCTTC.

This clone was counted a few times. The rearrangement joins TRBV20-1 to TRBJ1-5; possible D gene TRBD1, 5 bases. Per germline, CDR1 DFQATT and CDR2 SNEGSKA (reference sequence). This CDR3 region has 13 residues. Between the trimmed V and J ends, which lost 3 bases and 4 bases, there was a span of 10 bases. CDR3 residues: CSASTEGNQPQHF. Here the CDR3 DNA reads TGCAGTGCTAGTACGGAGGGGAATCAGCCCCAGCATTTT.

V usage is TRBV24-1 and J usage is TRBJ1-4; 7 bases are a match to TRBD1. The CDR3 sequence is 13 residues long. V trimming: 8 bases; J trimming: 3 bases; junction bases outside the gene matches: 2. Germline CDR1 is KGHDR and CDR2 is SFDVKD. The CDR3 DNA follows: TGTGCCACCAAGGGGGCAGCTAATGAAAAACTGTTTTTT. Its protein is CATKGAANEKLFF.

This chain uses TRBV9 with TRBJ1-3; 7 positions agree with TRBD1. The ends lost 3 bases at V and 0 bases at J; junction bases unmatched: 0. Germline CDR1 is SGDLS and CDR2 is YYNGEE. This CDR3 has 14 amino acids. Written as DNA, the CDR3 is TGTGCCAGCAGCGGGGACAGCTCTGGAAACACCATATATTTT. As protein: CASSGDSSGNTIYF.

This chain uses TRBV30 with TRBJ2-2, with 11 bases that match TRBD2. V lost 3 bases and J lost 3; bases outside the gene matches: 3. The CDR3 totals 15 residues. Germline-derived CDR1 and CDR2 are GTSNPN and SVGIG (reference sequence). This CDR3 is CAWRLAGVDTGELFF. CDR3 coding DNA: TGTGCCTGGAGACTAGCGGGAGTTGACACCGGGGAGCTGTTTTTT.

V is TRBV9 and J is TRBJ2-5; tentatively, D is TRBD1 or TRBD2 (6 bases each). This CDR3 is built from 15 residues. Trimming removed 6 bases from V and 5 bases from J, with 20 bases in between. Germline assignment: CDR1 SGDLS and CDR2 YYNGEE. For the CDR3, the DNA is TGTGCCAGCACTCGTAGGGGGGAGGCGAGGGAGACCCAGTACTTC. Its translation: CASTRRGEARETQYF.

The chain carries TRBV11-1 and TRBJ2-7; D remains ambiguous. This CDR3 spans 12 amino acids. Trimming left V 3 bases short and J 1 base short, with 4 bases between. CDR1 and CDR2 (germline): SGHAT, FQDESV (reference sequence). The CDR3 is CASSLLSYEQYF. The CDR3 nucleotides read TGTGCCAGCAGCTTGCTATCCTACGAGCAGTACTTC. Using reference TRBV11-1 and TRBJ2-7 for the parts outside the CDR3, the full variable domain is EAEVAQSPRYKITEKSQAVAFWCDPISGHATLYWYRQILGQGPELLVQFQDESVVDDSQLPKDRFSAERLKGVDSTLKIQPAELGDSAMYLCASSLLSYEQYFGPGTRLTVT.

The chain combines TRBV28 with TRBJ1-2; D is perhaps TRBD1 (6 bases). V was cut by 5 bases and J by 5 bases, with 27 bases left in between. The CDR3 runs to 18 residues. Germline V gene data show CDR1 as MDHEN and CDR2 as SYDVKM. The CDR3 DNA is TGTGCCAGCAGTAGCAGAACAGGGATTACTATCGACGATTATGGCTACACCTTC. Translation gives CASSSRTGITIDDYGYTF.

The chain couples TRBV6-5 to TRBJ2-5, with 8 bases that match TRBD2. Germline assignment: CDR1 MNHEY and CDR2 SVGAGI. Trimming took 7 bases from V and 2 from J; bases not matched to a gene: 6. The CDR3 contains 14 residues. CDR3 amino acids: CASTAGGGQETQYF. CDR3 bases: TGTGCCAGCACTGCCGGGGGGGGTCAAGAGACCCAGTACTTC.

V and J are TRBV6-2 or TRBV6-3 and TRBJ2-3; D not resolved. V lost 2 bases and J lost 6, with 12 bases in between. This CDR3 has 14 residues. The V gene's germline CDR1 is MNHEY and CDR2 SVGEGT. The CDR3 region is CASSYSRLSDTQYF. The CDR3 bases are TGTGCCAGCAGTTACAGTCGTCTATCGGATACGCAGTATTTT.

This sequence joins TRBV4-1 and TRBJ2-1, with 10 bases aligning to TRBD2. Germline V lookup: CDR1 MGHRA, CDR2 YSYEKL. The CDR3 is 18 amino acids. J lost 7 bases, V lost 0 bases, and 12 bases had no gene match. CDR3 sequence reads: CASSQDASNSGRGNEQFF. The CDR3 DNA reads as TGCGCCAGCAGCCAAGATGCATCTAACAGCGGGAGGGGTAATGAGCAGTTCTTC.

In DNA, the CDR3 is TGTGCCTCCACGACTAGCGGGACGCCGGGAGATACGCAGTATTTT. This codes for CASTTSGTPGDTQYF. V gene TRBV30 combines with J gene TRBJ2-3, with TRBD2 matching over 11 bases. CDR3 length: 15 amino acids. Germline CDR1 reads GTSNPN; CDR2 reads SVGIG (reference sequence). V lost 7 bases and J lost 5; bases outside the gene matches: 11.

This sequence joins TRBV9 and TRBJ1-5; D is unclear. The CDR3 sequence is 13 residues long. In germline, CDR1 is SGDLS, CDR2 YYNGEE. The ends were cut back, 0 bases at V and 4 bases at J, with 5 bases in the middle. As DNA, the CDR3 is TGTGCCAGCAGCGTAGGACTAAATCAGCCCCAGCATTTT. This gives the protein CASSVGLNQPQHF.

The chain recombines TRBV20-1 with TRBJ2-7; D not resolved. The germline CDR1 and CDR2 sequences are DFQATT and SNEGSKA (reference sequence). Trimming cost V 5 bases and J 4 bases, with 9 bases left between them. This CDR3 has 11 residues. As DNA, the CDR3 is TGCAGTGCTCCAAACGCTTACGAGCAGTACTTC. It codes for CSAPNAYEQYF.

The chain has TRBV24-1 and TRBJ2-1; 8 bases line up with TRBD1. The V gene's germline CDR1 is KGHDR and CDR2 SFDVKD. V dropped 0 bases and J dropped 9; count of bases not matched to a gene: 6. The CDR3 covers 15 residues. CDR3 sequence: CATSDLPGQGTEQFF. The CDR3 DNA sequence: TGTGCCACCAGTGATTTGCCCGGACAGGGTACTGAGCAGTTCTTC.